The sequence of this T cell receptor beta chain was determined in a study of shared clonotypes between healthy human individuals. Deep was the level used in running the assay. Here immunoSEQ multiplex PCR was the method, and the copy in TCRdb shows in-frame clones only, minus some. Found here are about 2.3 million clones, more than 80% of them singletons; the top ten hold 0.39%. In germline, CDR1 is SGHDT, CDR2 YYEEEE. V lost 4 bases and J lost 4; bases outside the gene matches: 5. The CDR3 spans 16 residues. V and J are TRBV5-6 and TRBJ2-2; 12 positions agree with TRBD2. The source is a man aged 18 to 35 in good health. Some clones in this sample may be carry-over from other donors' samples. Material: naive CD4+ T cells from PBMCs. Subset noted: CD45RA+ positively selected. DNA of the CDR3: TGTGCCAGCAGCCCTAGCGGGAGGGCCATCACCGGGGAGCTGTTTTTT. Translating gives CASSPSGRAITGELFF.